The 30 T cell receptor beta chains in this list originate from one sample, sequenced in a study of T-cell reconstitution after alpha-beta-depleted transplantation in children. It was with unique molecular identifiers that the TCRbeta library was prepared. One entry per CDR3 protein results from TCRdb running MiXCR on the PCR reads. The repertoire holds about 240,000 distinct CDR3 sequences, with approximately 12% as singletons. The starting material was PBMCs from the stem cell graft donor, obtained from the stem cell graft. Receptors originate from a human donor who donated a stem cell graft to a child with acute lymphoblastic leukemia.

This clonotype showed up many times. The V and J genes are TRBV7-2 and TRBJ2-5; TRBD2 agrees at 8 bases. From germline, CDR1 is SGHTA and CDR2 FQGNSA. The CDR3 is made up of 16 amino acids. The junction had 8 bases not matched to a gene; V was cut back by 3 bases and J by 2 bases. Here the CDR3 reads CASSFLGGGFQETQYF. DNA of the CDR3: TGTGCCAGCAGCTTTCTTGGCGGGGGGTTTCAAGAGACCCAGTACTTC.

This clonotype was counted a few times. The J gene is TRBJ2-7, the V gene TRBV14, with D possibly TRBD2 on 6 matching bases. V lost 3 bases to trimming and J lost 3 bases, with 9 bases between them. Germline CDR1 SGHDN, CDR2 FVKESK. The CDR3 contains 13 residues. The CDR3 loop is CASSQRELYEQYF. For the CDR3, the DNA is TGTGCCAGCAGCCAGCGGGAACTCTACGAGCAGTACTTC.

The rearrangement joins TRBV19 to TRBJ2-1; 8 bases agree with TRBD2. After removal of 11 bases from V and 2 bases from J, the junction contained 11 bases not matched to a gene. The CDR3 is 15 residues long. CDR1 and CDR2 from the germline V gene are LNHDA and SQIVND (reference sequence). The CDR3 loop is CASGVSGGPYNEQFF. As DNA, the CDR3 is TGTGCCTCCGGAGTAAGCGGGGGCCCCTACAATGAGCAGTTCTTC.

This clonotype was detected ten times or more. The rearrangement uses TRBV29-1 and TRBJ2-7; TRBD1 matches at 9 bases. Trimming cost V 3 bases and J 7 bases; bases outside gene matches: 4. Germline values: CDR1 SQVTM, CDR2 ANQGSEA. The CDR3 contains 12 residues. The CDR3 DNA follows: TGCAGCGTTGATGGGACAGGGCGGGAGCAGTACTTC. The encoded protein is CSVDGTGREQYF.

The chain couples TRBV27 to TRBJ2-4, with D possibly matching TRBD2 (5 bases). This CDR3 region has 13 residues. The germline V gene has CDR1 MNHEY and CDR2 SMNVEV (reference sequence). Trimming removed 5 bases from V and 9 bases from J, with 14 bases in between. CDR3 residues: CASSTTSSVIQYF. The CDR3 bases are TGTGCCAGCAGTACTACTAGTTCTGTCATTCAGTACTTC.

This clonotype was picked up a small number of times. The chain recombines TRBV4-3 with TRBJ2-2, with TRBD2 identical over 9 bases. Germline V gene data show CDR1 as LGHNA and CDR2 as YSLEER. V trimming: 0 bases; J trimming: 5 bases; junction bases outside the gene matches: 10. There are 18 residues in the CDR3. The DNA for the CDR3 is TGCGCCAGCAGCCAAGATATGCGGGAGGGCCGATGGACCGGGGAGCTGTTTTTT. This sequence encodes CASSQDMREGRWTGELFF.

Points on this clonotype: A single base separates this from a much larger clone, so it may be a read error. Since no conserved phenylalanine or tryptophan closes the CDR3, a read error is the likely cause. The chain has TRBV27 and TRBJ2-5; 11 bases map to TRBD1. Germline CDR1 reads MNHEY; CDR2 reads SMNVEV (reference sequence). This CDR3 has 14 residues. V was pared by 9 bases and J by 5 bases, with 8 bases of the junction left unmatched. The CDR3 sequence: CARTEGQGAETQYL. CDR3 nucleotide sequence: TGTGCCAGGACAGAAGGACAGGGGGCCGAGACCCAGTACCTC.

The rearrangement uses TRBV20-1 and TRBJ1-4, with D possibly TRBD1 on 5 matching bases. The CDR3 totals 12 residues. V was cut by 5 bases and J by 5 bases, with 9 bases left in between. Germline V gene data show CDR1 as DFQATT and CDR2 as SNEGSKA (reference sequence). In nucleotides, the CDR3 is TGCAGTGCTGACAGAACGAATGAAAAACTGTTTTTT. Protein sequence: CSADRTNEKLFF.

In its sample, this clonotype was seen many times. V usage is TRBV28 and J usage is TRBJ2-2; D remains unclear. The CDR3 consists of 14 residues. V gave up 3 bases and J gave up 10 bases, with 15 bases separating them. The germline gives CDR1 MDHEN, CDR2 SYDVKM. The CDR3 loop reads CASSFAHKSKELFF. The CDR3 region has the DNA TGTGCCAGCAGTTTTGCACATAAATCGAAGGAGCTGTTTTTT.

This clonotype was counted many times. The chain links TRBV11-2 to TRBJ1-3; D ambiguous. The V gene lost 2 bases and the J gene lost 2 bases, with 22 bases spanning the gap. Germline V gives CDR1 SGHAT, CDR2 FQNNGV. This CDR3 contains 19 residues. The CDR3 DNA follows: TGTGCCAGCAGCTTATGGAGCAGCGCAGTCACCACGACTGGAAACACCATATATTTT. Protein product: CASSLWSSAVTTTGNTIYF.

This clonotype occurred many times. V is TRBV28 and J is TRBJ2-5, with D possibly matching TRBD1 (6 bases). V gave up 8 bases and J gave up 2 bases, with 15 bases separating them. CDR1 is MDHEN and CDR2 is SYDVKM in the germline V gene. The CDR3 spans 14 residues. CDR3 sequence: CASGPGHVQETQYF. The DNA for the CDR3 is TGTGCCAGCGGACCGGGACACGTACAAGAGACCCAGTACTTC.

This clonotype came up many times. The CDR3 protein is CASSLTSGTHNEQFF. In DNA form, the CDR3 reads TGTGCCAGCAGCCTGACTAGCGGGACCCACAATGAGCAGTTCTTC. The chain links TRBV6-1 to TRBJ2-1; 11 bases agree with TRBD2. CDR1 and CDR2 from the germline V gene are MNHNS and SASEGT. This CDR3 contains 15 residues. With V trimmed by 6 bases and J by 5 bases, 6 bases remained unmatched.

In this sample, this clonotype turned up many times. This sequence joins TRBV5-1 and TRBJ2-6; D unresolved. CDR3 length equals 15 residues. Germline V CDR1 and CDR2: SGHRS, YFSETQ. Trimming took 4 bases from V and 0 from J, leaving 8 bases between them. The CDR3 DNA is TGCGCCAGCAGCACAGAGTACTCTGGGGCCAACGTCCTGACTTTC. This gives the protein CASSTEYSGANVLTF.

Many counts were recorded for this clonotype. The gene calls are TRBV21-1 and TRBJ1-1. TRBV21-1 is annotated as a pseudogene. This CDR3 region has 16 residues. CDR3 sequence (DNA): TGTGCCAGCAGCAAAGAAGGGAGGGAGGCGAACACTGAAGCTTTCTTT. This sequence encodes CASSKEGREANTEAFF.

The chain combines TRBV7-3 with TRBJ2-2; 9 bases line up with TRBD1. The CDR3 length is 17 residues. The V gene's germline CDR1 is SGHTA and CDR2 FQGTGA. V dropped 5 bases and J dropped 7; count of bases not matched to a gene: 14. CDR3 coding DNA: TGTGCCAGCAGCATGACCCGGGACAGGGTTTATGACGGGGAGCTGTTTTTT. Its protein is CASSMTRDRVYDGELFF.

This clonotype was seen repeatedly, ten times or more. This CDR3 reads CASSLAGLNEQFF. The CDR3 nucleotides are TGTGCCAGCAGCCTCGCGGGGCTCAATGAGCAGTTCTTC. The gene calls are TRBV11-2 and TRBJ2-1; weak D call: TRBD2 (6 bases). The ends were cut back, 5 bases at V and 6 bases at J, with 11 bases in the middle. CDR3 length: 13 residues. Looked up from germline, CDR1 is SGHAT and CDR2 is FQNNGV.

This clonotype was observed at least ten times. The rearrangement uses TRBV6-1 and TRBJ1-1; TRBD1 aligns across 7 bases. CDR3 length equals 14 residues. V lost 4 bases, J lost 2 bases, and 4 bases stayed unmatched. Per germline, CDR1 MNHNS and CDR2 SASEGT. Written as DNA, the CDR3 is TGTGCCAGCAGTGGATACAGGGGAAACACTGAAGCTTTCTTT. Translated: CASSGYRGNTEAFF.

This clonotype was seen at least ten times. V usage is TRBV4-2 and J usage is TRBJ2-7; D is ambiguous. Between the trimmed V and J ends, which lost 0 bases and 3 bases, there was a span of 9 bases. The CDR3 totals 14 residues. CDR1 is LGHNA, CDR2 YNFKEQ, per germline. The CDR3 region has the DNA TGTGCCAGCAGCCAAGATATACAGTACTACGAGCAGTACTTC. It yields the protein CASSQDIQYYEQYF.

This clonotype was counted many times. This chain joins TRBV28 and TRBJ1-1; D gene unclear. In germline, CDR1 is MDHEN, CDR2 SYDVKM. The CDR3 sequence is 14 residues long. V was shortened by 3 bases and J by 5 bases, with 13 bases between the two germline ends. In DNA form, the CDR3 reads TGTGCCAGCAGTTTTAGTCACCGTGGGACTGAAGCTTTCTTT. Its protein product is CASSFSHRGTEAFF.

As concerns this clonotype: This may arise from a read error, as a much more abundant clone is one base away. This rearrangement joins TRBV20-1 to TRBJ2-2, with 7 positions matching TRBD1. The CDR3 has 17 amino acids. The germline CDR1 and CDR2 sequences are DFQATT and SNEGSKA (reference sequence). CDR3 bases: TGCTGTGCTAGAAAGGGGGCCCTACGCTCAAACACCGGGGAGCTGTTTTTT. Translated, it gives CCARKGALRSNTGELFF.

This clonotype has a count of ten or more. The CDR3 nucleotides read TGTGCCAGCAGGACCGGGACAGGCCTCTCCTACGAGCAGTACTTC. Protein: CASRTGTGLSYEQYF. The genes are TRBV2 and TRBJ2-7, with 8 bases lining up with TRBD1. The CDR3 length is 15 residues. Per germline, CDR1 SNHLY and CDR2 FYNNEI. The J segment lost 0 bases and the V segment lost 6 bases, leaving 7 bases of the junction unmatched.

This clonotype was found many times. The chain has TRBV7-9 and TRBJ2-7; D perhaps matches TRBD2 (7 bases). The CDR3 spans 13 residues. The V end was cut by 8 bases, the J end by 3 bases, with 14 bases between. Germline V gene lookup returns CDR1 SEHNR and CDR2 FQNEAQ (reference sequence). The CDR3 DNA reads as TGTGCCAGCGCTTGGGGAGGGGGCTACGAGCAGTACTTC. This sequence encodes CASAWGGGYEQYF.

There are many counts of this clonotype. V gene TRBV19 combines with J gene TRBJ2-7; 10 positions match TRBD2. The CDR3 totals 14 residues. In germline, CDR1 is LNHDA, CDR2 SQIVND (reference sequence). V shed 2 bases, J shed 4 bases, and the junction held 2 bases outside the gene matches. CDR3 protein: CASSIPGLAYEQYF. CDR3 nucleotides: TGTGCCAGTAGTATACCGGGACTAGCGTACGAGCAGTACTTC.

CDR3 sequence (DNA): TGTGCCAGCACAAGAGACGCGGACGGGGAGCTGTTTTTT. It is translated as CASTRDADGELFF. The chain couples TRBV6-2 or TRBV6-3 to TRBJ2-2; D ambiguous. Germline V gives CDR1 MNHEY, CDR2 SVGEGT. The V gene lost 7 bases and the J gene lost 7 bases, with 13 bases spanning the gap. The length of the CDR3 is 13 residues.

V is TRBV7-2 and J is TRBJ2-7; 8 bases map to TRBD1. From germline, CDR1 is SGHTA and CDR2 FQGNSA. J lost 5 bases, V lost 5 bases, and 11 bases had no gene match. This CDR3 has 15 amino acids. The CDR3 DNA sequence: TGTGCCAGCAGCCACTCCGGGACAGGAGGGCACGAGCAGTACTTC. It yields the protein CASSHSGTGGHEQYF.

In its sample, this clonotype was seen many times. The chain recombines TRBV6-2 or TRBV6-3 with TRBJ1-1; 7 bases agree with TRBD1. Germline V gene data show CDR1 as MNHEY and CDR2 as SVGEGT. The CDR3 has 11 residues. With 6 bases clipped from V and 10 bases from J, the junction kept 5 bases outside the gene matches. CDR3 sequence reads: CASRLRDRAFF. CDR3 nucleotides: TGTGCCAGCAGACTCCGGGACAGAGCTTTCTTT.

This clonotype was counted many times. The CDR3 region has the DNA TGTGCCAGCAGCCAAGGTATTGGATTTGGAGGCTACACCTTC. It is translated as CASSQGIGFGGYTF. This rearrangement joins TRBV4-2 to TRBJ1-2; D remains unclear. V lost 1 base to trimming and J lost 8 bases, with 14 bases between them. The CDR3 spans 14 residues. Germline V lookup: CDR1 LGHNA, CDR2 YNFKEQ.

The chain uses TRBV20-1 and TRBJ1-2; D gene uncertain. Trimming took 6 bases from V and 10 from J, leaving 18 bases between them. The CDR3 contains 12 residues. The germline V gene has CDR1 DFQATT and CDR2 SNEGSKA (reference sequence). CDR3 sequence (DNA): TGCAGTGCCCTTACCCAACGCGGGGTCTACACCTTC. Translation gives CSALTQRGVYTF.

This clonotype was found a few times. The chain couples TRBV19 to TRBJ2-7; D unresolved. V shed 1 base and J shed 2 bases, with 12 bases lying between them. Per the germline V gene, CDR1 is LNHDA and CDR2 is SQIVND (reference sequence). The CDR3 consists of 15 residues. The CDR3 spells CASSIVREGTYEQYF. The CDR3 DNA reads TGTGCCAGTAGTATAGTACGCGAAGGGACCTACGAGCAGTACTTC.

This clonotype was counted ten times or more. The V and J genes are TRBV12-3 or TRBV12-4 and TRBJ2-1; no clear D gene. This CDR3 is 12 amino acids long. The V end was cut by 2 bases, the J end by 10 bases, with 9 bases between. The DNA of the CDR3 is TGTGCCAGCAGTTTATACGAGACAGAGCAGTTCTTC. Residues: CASSLYETEQFF.